The T cell receptor beta chain described here comes from a study of T cells in Graves' hyperthyroidism and ophthalmopathy. Study results and caveats: Appearing also in blood were most of the thyroid clonotypes expanded above 0.001.

This CDR3 is 15 amino acids long. The germline V gene has CDR1 MNHNS and CDR2 SASEGT. Regarding this clonotype: No antigen is known for it. One junction end disagrees with the germline gene, perhaps due to a read error.

The investigators amplified TCR beta CDR3 regions from RNA transcripts. Using the HTBI primer set, a first-round RT-PCR was run on the TCR CDR3. TCRdb processed the multiplex PCR reads anew with MiXCR; each CDR3 protein has one entry. The table lists 660,000 or so distinct CDR3 sequences, over 40% of them singletons. This rearrangement joins TRBV6-1 to TRBJ1-1; TRBD1 is a possible D gene (6 bases). This TCR derives from an adult man with Graves' disease, either hyperthyroidism or ophthalmopathy (not recorded which). Sequencing used peripheral blood or thyroid tissue (not recorded which). The CDR3 is CASTMTGLMNTQAFF. The DNA of the CDR3 is TGTGCCAGCACCATGACAGGTCTCATGAACACTCAAGCTTTCTTT.